This T cell receptor (beta chain) was captured in a study of T cells after posttransplantation cyclophosphamide. CDR1 and CDR2 (germline): SGDLS, YYNGEE. The CDR3 sequence is 14 residues long. Trimming shortened V by 0 bases and J by 4 bases, and 9 bases separated the two germline ends. Profiling relied on immunoSEQ multiplex PCR, and the TCRdb table lists in-frame clones only, not all of them. The table shows 11,000 or so clones, with roughly 96% occurring only once. The sequencing input was naive CD8+ T cells sorted from PBMCs. This chain uses TRBV9 with TRBJ2-3; D gene unclear. The receptor's source is a man between 25 and 39 years old in good health and a related stem cell transplant donor. This CDR3 reads CASSVGSYPDTQYF. The DNA for the CDR3 is TGTGCCAGCAGCGTAGGGAGCTACCCAGATACGCAGTATTTT.